This TCR beta chain was recovered during a study of technical replicates of blood from a handful of donors. Libraries were prepared by immunoSEQ multiplex PCR; TCRdb keeps only in-frame clonotypes and omits some of them. The sample consists of under 85,000 clones, around 94% of them appearing once. Germline V gene data show CDR1 as MNHNS and CDR2 as SASEGT. The trim removed 6 bases at V and 4 bases at J, leaving 8 bases unmatched. This CDR3 contains 15 residues. Input material: T cells isolated from PBMCs. The chain joins TRBV6-1 to TRBJ1-5, with 8 bases fitting TRBD1. This TCR derives from a human donor in good health. CDR3 coding DNA: TGTGCCAGCAGACAGGGACAGGCTGTAAATCAGCCCCAGCATTTT. Its protein is CASRQGQAVNQPQHF.